The 30 T cell receptor beta chains presented below share a single source sample, sequenced in a study of T-cell memory formation after mild COVID-19. TCRdb re-called the 5' RACE reads through MiXCR, storing one row per CDR3 protein. The sample lists 120,000 or so distinct CDR3 sequences, roughly 6% occurring once. The sample comprised PBMCs or a T cell subset sorted from them (not recorded which). Every receptor here comes from an adult woman who had mild COVID-19 (a few samples of this study predate the infection). Cell type and time point are not known.

This chain links TRBV24-1 with TRBJ2-3, with TRBD1 matching over 11 bases. CDR3 length: 15 residues. J gave up 3 bases and V 5 bases, and 3 bases lay outside the gene matches. Per the germline V gene, CDR1 is KGHDR and CDR2 is SFDVKD. In DNA form, the CDR3 reads TGTGCCACCAGTGGGACAGGGGGCTTGACAGATACGCAGTATTTT. Translation: CATSGTGGLTDTQYF.

The chain employs TRBV4-1 and TRBJ1-5; no firm D call. Germline V CDR1 and CDR2: MGHRA, YSYEKL. This CDR3 has 16 residues. Trimming stripped 1 base from V and 2 bases from J, with 12 bases between. CDR3 loop: CASSQGEALGNQPQHF. The CDR3 nucleotides are TGCGCCAGCAGCCAAGGAGAAGCCCTTGGCAATCAGCCCCAGCATTTT.

The CDR3 sequence is CSVGDTANQPQHF. The CDR3 coding sequence is TGCAGCGTTGGTGACACCGCAAATCAGCCCCAGCATTTT. The chain links TRBV29-1 to TRBJ1-5; D unresolved. Germline assignment: CDR1 SQVTM and CDR2 ANQGSEA. CDR3 length: 13 amino acids. V shed 4 bases and J shed 4 bases, with 11 bases lying between them.

Many counts were recorded for this clonotype. The gene calls are TRBV12-3 or TRBV12-4 and TRBJ2-1; 10 nucleotides align to TRBD2. The J segment lost 4 bases and the V segment lost 5 bases, leaving 11 bases of the junction unmatched. CDR3 length: 17 residues. CDR3 protein: CASSTFSSGSVYNEQFF. Written as DNA, the CDR3 is TGTGCCAGCAGTACCTTCTCTAGCGGGAGTGTATACAATGAGCAGTTCTTC.

The chain has TRBV30 and TRBJ1-5, with a tentative D call TRBD1 (5 bases). V lost 8 bases, J lost 2 bases, and 22 bases lay in between. CDR1 is GTSNPN, CDR2 SVGIG, per germline (reference sequence). This CDR3 region has 16 residues. The DNA for the CDR3 is TGTGCCCGGACCGGAGCGGGGCGCAGGGGCAATCAGCCCCAGCATTTT. As protein: CARTGAGRRGNQPQHF.

This clonotype was found a few times. V and J are TRBV24-1 and TRBJ1-5, with 8 positions matching TRBD1. This CDR3 is 15 amino acids long. In germline, CDR1 is KGHDR, CDR2 SFDVKD. Trimming cost V 4 bases and J 1 base; bases outside gene matches: 2. The CDR3 DNA sequence: TGTGCCACCAGTGACCAGGGGGCAAGCAATCAGCCCCAGCATTTT. It yields the protein CATSDQGASNQPQHF.

This clonotype came up a few times. The CDR3 here is CASSLSGGASNEQFF. CDR3 DNA: TGTGCCAGCAGTTTAAGCGGGGGGGCATCCAATGAGCAGTTCTTC. The V gene is TRBV12-3 or TRBV12-4, the J gene TRBJ2-1; 10 bases are shared with TRBD2. J was trimmed by 6 bases and V by 2 bases; bases with no gene match: 4. The CDR3 contains 15 residues.

This clonotype was seen a handful of times. The gene calls are TRBV20-1 and TRBJ1-2; 10 nucleotides align to TRBD1. Germline V gene data show CDR1 as DFQATT and CDR2 as SNEGSKA (reference sequence). Trimming at V came to 7 bases and at J to 3 bases, leaving 2 bases not matched to a gene. The CDR3 is made up of 12 amino acids. Here the CDR3 reads CSGGTGDYGYTF. As DNA, the CDR3 is TGCAGTGGGGGGACAGGGGACTATGGCTACACCTTC.

In this sample, this clonotype turned up many times. The rearrangement links TRBV6-6 to TRBJ2-5; a possible D gene is TRBD2 (7 bases). Trimming removed 0 bases from V and 4 bases from J, with 15 bases in between. The CDR3 is 16 residues long. Germline CDR1 MNHNY, CDR2 SVGAGI (reference sequence). The CDR3 reads CASSYSTGGRRETQYF. The CDR3 nucleotides are TGTGCCAGCAGTTACTCGACCGGGGGGCGTCGAGAGACCCAGTACTTC.

In this sample, this clonotype turned up a few times. J is TRBJ1-2 and V is TRBV30; D may be TRBD1 (5 bases). CDR1 GTSNPN and CDR2 SVGIG come from the germline V gene (reference sequence). The CDR3 has 14 residues. Trimming removed 3 bases at V and 3 bases at J, with 14 bases between. The CDR3 DNA reads as TGTGCCTGGAGGATGGGGGGGTTGTACTATGGCTACACCTTC. It codes for CAWRMGGLYYGYTF.

This clonotype occurred many times. The chain carries TRBV3-1 and TRBJ2-1; 10 nucleotides agree with TRBD1. The germline V gene encodes CDR1 LGHDT and CDR2 YNNKEL (reference sequence). Unmatched junction bases numbered 9, after V lost 0 bases and J lost 10 bases. CDR3 size: 16 residues. The CDR3, as DNA: TGTGCCAGCAGCCAAGATTCAGGGGACAGGGGCGCAGAGCAGTTCTTC. This translates into CASSQDSGDRGAEQFF.

This clonotype has a count of ten or more. This chain uses TRBV24-1 with TRBJ2-2; D uncertain. Germline V gives CDR1 KGHDR, CDR2 SFDVKD. Trimming shortened V by 10 bases and J by 4 bases, and 15 bases separated the two germline ends. The CDR3 totals 14 residues. The CDR3 sequence: CATSRESGTGELFF. The CDR3 DNA follows: TGTGCCACGAGTCGCGAGTCGGGCACCGGGGAGCTGTTTTTT.

This clonotype was seen ten or more times. The J gene is TRBJ2-3, the V gene TRBV7-9, with a possible D match to TRBD2 (5 bases). The V end was cut by 1 base, the J end by 11 bases, with 7 bases between. CDR1 is SEHNR, CDR2 FQNEAQ, per germline (reference sequence). The CDR3 consists of 11 residues. This CDR3 is CASSLVREQYF. CDR3 in DNA: TGTGCCAGCAGCTTAGTCCGGGAGCAGTATTTT.

This rearrangement joins TRBV5-1 to TRBJ2-2; 12 bases fit TRBD1. V was clipped by 4 bases and J by 5 bases; unmatched bases: 6. The CDR3 is 16 amino acids. The germline V gene has CDR1 SGHRS and CDR2 YFSETQ. CDR3 protein: CASSPGQGAKTGELFF. The CDR3 region has the DNA TGCGCCAGCAGCCCGGGACAGGGGGCAAAGACCGGGGAGCTGTTTTTT. Drawing the rest from reference TRBV5-1 and TRBJ2-2, the complete variable domain is KAGVTQTPRYLIKTRGQQVTLSCSPISGHRSVSWYQQTPGQGLQFLFEYFSETQRNKGNFPGRFSGRQFSNSRSEMNVSTLELGDSALYLCASSPGQGAKTGELFFGEGSRLTVL.

This clonotype was seen ten or more times. The genes are TRBV9 and TRBJ2-3; 8 positions agree with TRBD2. This CDR3 region has 16 residues. From germline, CDR1 is SGDLS and CDR2 YYNGEE. J gave up 6 bases and V 0 bases, and 9 bases lay outside the gene matches. Here the CDR3 reads CASSVGNSGATDTQYF. In DNA form, the CDR3 reads TGTGCCAGCAGCGTAGGCAATAGCGGGGCCACGGATACGCAGTATTTT.

The chain has TRBV4-3 and TRBJ2-7, with D perhaps given as TRBD1 or TRBD2 (5 bases each). This CDR3 comprises 12 residues. Germline V gives CDR1 LGHNA, CDR2 YSLEER. V lost 6 bases, J lost 6 bases, and 12 bases lay in between. This CDR3 reads CASSLRDPEQYF. DNA for the CDR3: TGCGCCAGCAGTCTCCGGGACCCCGAGCAGTACTTC.

Ten or more counts support this clonotype. V usage is TRBV6-5 and J usage is TRBJ2-7; 7 bases map to TRBD1. Germline lookup yields CDR1 MNHEY and CDR2 SVGAGI. The CDR3 loop spans 14 amino acids. With 5 bases clipped from V and 7 bases from J, the junction kept 11 bases outside the gene matches. In nucleotides, the CDR3 is TGTGCCAGCAGTCGGGACAGCTCCATAACTGAGCAGTACTTC. This gives the protein CASSRDSSITEQYF.

The gene calls are TRBV5-1 and TRBJ2-1; D may be TRBD1 or TRBD2 (5 bases each). The V and J ends lost 0 bases and 4 bases respectively, with 11 bases between them. CDR1 and CDR2 from the germline V gene are SGHRS and YFSETQ. This CDR3 has 15 amino acids. CDR3 bases: TGCGCCAGCAGCTTGGCCAAGCGGACATACAATGAGCAGTTCTTC. Translation: CASSLAKRTYNEQFF.

This clonotype came up many times. J is TRBJ2-1 and V is TRBV5-1, with 7 positions matching TRBD1. This CDR3 spans 12 amino acids. Losses at the gene ends were 2 bases for V and 9 bases for J; bases not matched to a gene: 2. Germline V lookup: CDR1 SGHRS, CDR2 YFSETQ. CDR3 in amino acids: CASSFTGVEQFF. The CDR3 DNA follows: TGCGCCAGCAGCTTTACAGGGGTTGAGCAGTTCTTC. The full variable domain, rest sourced from reference TRBV5-1 and TRBJ2-1, is KAGVTQTPRYLIKTRGQQVTLSCSPISGHRSVSWYQQTPGQGLQFLFEYFSETQRNKGNFPGRFSGRQFSNSRSEMNVSTLELGDSALYLCASSFTGVEQFFGPGTRLTVL.

This clonotype was recorded a few times. This chain uses TRBV12-3 or TRBV12-4 with TRBJ1-5, with TRBD1 matching over 7 bases. The CDR3 spans 16 residues. V shed 5 bases and J 5 bases; nucleotides not matched to a gene: 12. DNA of the CDR3: TGTGCCAGCAGTCGGGGTATTGACAGGGTCTATCAGCCCCAGCATTTT. Translating it yields CASSRGIDRVYQPQHF.

This clonotype was counted between two and nine times. The chain couples TRBV7-9 to TRBJ1-1; 7 positions agree with TRBD1. Looked up from germline, CDR1 is SEHNR and CDR2 is FQNEAQ (reference sequence). V lost 3 bases and J lost 11; bases outside the gene matches: 6. The CDR3 covers 12 residues. Here the CDR3 DNA reads TGTGCCAGCAGCTTTCAGGGGGGTTTGGCTTTCTTT. Translation: CASSFQGGLAFF.

This clonotype was seen ten or more times. The V call is TRBV3-1, the J call TRBJ2-6; D is undetermined. The CDR3 is 18 amino acids. From germline, CDR1 is LGHDT and CDR2 YNNKEL (reference sequence). Deletions cut 4 bases from V and 0 bases from J, with 16 bases between. The CDR3 DNA is TGTGCCAGCAGCCCTACAGTCCTATATAGCTCTGGGGCCAACGTCCTGACTTTC. Amino acid sequence: CASSPTVLYSSGANVLTF. Combining the CDR3 with reference TRBV3-1 and TRBJ2-6 gives the whole variable domain DTAVSQTPKYLVTQMGNDKSIKCEQNLGHDTMYWYKQDSKKFLKIMFSYNNKELIINETVPNRFSPKSPDKAHLNLHINSLELGDSAVYFCASSPTVLYSSGANVLTFGAGSRLTVL.

This clonotype was seen at least ten times. The V gene is TRBV5-5, the J gene TRBJ2-5; D is possibly TRBD1 (6 bases). This CDR3 is built from 13 residues. The V end lost 7 bases, the J end lost 3 bases, and 13 bases lay between the germline ends. The germline V gene has CDR1 SGHKS and CDR2 YYEKEE (reference sequence). In DNA form, the CDR3 reads TGTGCCAGCTTGCGAACAGGGAAAGAGACCCAGTACTTC. It codes for CASLRTGKETQYF.

The J gene is TRBJ2-3, the V gene TRBV5-5; no definite D call. Between the trimmed V and J ends, which lost 3 bases and 4 bases, there was a span of 15 bases. Germline values: CDR1 SGHKS, CDR2 YYEKEE (reference sequence). The CDR3 loop spans 15 amino acids. CDR3 sequence reads: CASSSRTLPADTQYF. For the CDR3, the DNA is TGTGCCAGCAGCTCACGGACCCTTCCGGCAGATACGCAGTATTTT.

This rearrangement joins TRBV19 to TRBJ2-4; D might be TRBD2 (5 bases). V lost 1 base to trimming and J lost 2 bases, with 6 bases between them. The CDR3 extends over 14 amino acids. CDR1 is LNHDA and CDR2 is SQIVND in the germline V gene (reference sequence). This CDR3 reads CASSIAGTKNIQYF. The CDR3 nucleotides are TGTGCCAGTAGTATAGCGGGAACCAAAAACATTCAGTACTTC.

By proportion, this clonotype is medium-sized. The chain recombines TRBV4-2 with TRBJ2-2, with TRBD1 identical over 7 bases. Germline CDR1 LGHNA, CDR2 YNFKEQ. With V trimmed by 3 bases and J by 4 bases, 8 bases remained unmatched. The CDR3 is made up of 16 amino acids. CDR3 nucleotide sequence: TGTGCCAGCAGCCAGGGAAAGGGGGCTGGCACCGGGGAGCTGTTTTTT. Its protein product is CASSQGKGAGTGELFF.

In this sample, this clonotype turned up many times. V usage is TRBV5-1 and J usage is TRBJ2-3, with a possible D match to TRBD2 (6 bases). Germline CDR1 SGHRS, CDR2 YFSETQ. The V gene lost 0 bases and the J gene lost 4 bases, with 9 bases spanning the gap. The CDR3 is 14 residues long. The CDR3 DNA reads as TGCGCCAGCAGCTTGGCCGCGGGATCAGATACGCAGTATTTT. Translating gives CASSLAAGSDTQYF.

This clonotype was observed at least ten times. This chain uses TRBV5-1 with TRBJ1-1; unclear D gene. Germline lookup yields CDR1 SGHRS and CDR2 YFSETQ. V lost 0 bases to trimming and J lost 9 bases, with 12 bases between them. The CDR3 is 13 amino acids. The CDR3, as DNA: TGCGCCAGCAGCTTGGGGACGCTCGGGAAAGCTTTCTTT. It encodes CASSLGTLGKAFF.

In this sample, this clonotype turned up a few times. The chain uses TRBV20-1 and TRBJ2-7, with 8 positions matching TRBD2. With 3 bases clipped from V and 3 bases from J, the junction kept 10 bases outside the gene matches. Germline assignment: CDR1 DFQATT and CDR2 SNEGSKA (reference sequence). This CDR3 contains 15 residues. DNA of the CDR3: TGCAGTGCTAGGCAGGTGGCTAGCGGGTTCTACGAGCAGTACTTC. Translating gives CSARQVASGFYEQYF.

This clonotype was counted a few times. The rearrangement joins TRBV7-3 to TRBJ2-5; unclear D gene. Germline V gene sequence: CDR1 SGHTA, CDR2 FQGTGA. Trimming removed 1 base from V and 5 bases from J, with 8 bases in between. CDR3 size: 13 residues. Here the CDR3 DNA reads TGTGCCAGCAGCTTAAACGCGGCCGAGACCCAGTACTTC. It encodes CASSLNAAETQYF.